A single T cell receptor (beta chain) is shown here with its context. The data derive from a study of blood T cell repertoires in COVID-19. The CDR3 is 15 amino acids. J was trimmed by 6 bases and V by 2 bases; bases with no gene match: 7. CDR1 SNHLY and CDR2 FYNNEI come from the germline V gene. TCRdb's table, derived via immunoSEQ multiplex PCR, lists solely in-frame clones and lacks some. The table has some 350,000 clones, roughly 90% seen once. The specimen sequenced was peripheral blood. The receptor comes from a woman aged 70-85 years with COVID-19, enrolled during active disease. The chain employs TRBV2 and TRBJ1-5; TRBD1 agrees at 7 bases. As DNA, the CDR3 is TGTGCCAGCAGTGAATTTCAGGGGGGAGGTCAGCCCCAGCATTTT. Amino acids: CASSEFQGGGQPQHF.